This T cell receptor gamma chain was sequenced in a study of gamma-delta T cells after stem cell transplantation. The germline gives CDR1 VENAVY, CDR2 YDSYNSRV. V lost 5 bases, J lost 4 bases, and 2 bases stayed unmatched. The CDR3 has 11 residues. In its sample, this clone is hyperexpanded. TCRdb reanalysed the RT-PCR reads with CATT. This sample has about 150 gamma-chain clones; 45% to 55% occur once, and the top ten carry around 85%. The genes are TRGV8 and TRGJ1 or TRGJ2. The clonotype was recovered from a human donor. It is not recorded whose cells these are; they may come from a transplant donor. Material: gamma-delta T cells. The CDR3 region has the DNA TGTGCCACCTGGGGATATTATAAGAAACTCTTT. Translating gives CATWGYYKKLF.